Below are 16 T cell receptor beta chains sequenced from a single sample in a study of blood T cells in healthy people across ages. PCR was performed a second time for 7 to 11 cycles using a sample-barcoded 5' primer and a J-beta primer mix. TCRdb ran MiXCR on the 5' RACE reads and lists one entry per CDR3 protein. Among 1,800,000 or so distinct CDR3 sequences listed, around 40% were seen once. Sequencing used blood. The receptors were sampled from a human donor in good health.

This sequence joins TRBV7-9 and TRBJ2-6; D not resolved. The V and J ends lost 5 bases and 4 bases respectively, with 6 bases between them. Per the germline V gene, CDR1 is SEHNR and CDR2 is FQNEAQ (reference sequence). The CDR3 has 13 amino acids. The CDR3 is CASSVEGANVLTF. For the CDR3, the DNA is TGTGCCAGCAGCGTAGAGGGGGCCAACGTCCTGACTTTC.

The genes are TRBV6-6 and TRBJ2-1; unclear D gene. V lost 6 bases, J lost 13 bases, and 22 bases lay in between. This CDR3 contains 14 residues. Per the germline V gene, CDR1 is MNHNY and CDR2 is SVGAGI (reference sequence). The CDR3 here is CASREDLSAETQFF. CDR3 DNA: TGTGCCAGCAGGGAAGATCTTTCGGCAGAGACCCAGTTCTTC.

The chain couples TRBV5-1 to TRBJ2-2, with D perhaps being TRBD1 or TRBD2 (5 bases each). This CDR3 spans 13 amino acids. Germline lookup yields CDR1 SGHRS and CDR2 YFSETQ. Trimming pared 7 bases from V and 5 bases from J, leaving 12 bases between. CDR3 protein: CASRDAPTGELFF. CDR3 DNA: TGCGCCAGCCGGGACGCTCCTACCGGGGAGCTGTTTTTT.

The genes are TRBV6-2 or TRBV6-3 and TRBJ2-5; D assignment may be TRBD1 or TRBD2 (5 bases each). Germline V gene lookup returns CDR1 MNHEY and CDR2 SVGEGT. The CDR3 runs to 13 residues. The V and J ends lost 7 bases and 5 bases respectively, with 14 bases between them. DNA of the CDR3: TGTGCCAGCAAGCGAGGGACCTGGGAGACCCAGTACTTC. This codes for CASKRGTWETQYF.

V is TRBV7-2 and J is TRBJ1-2, with D perhaps TRBD1 (5 bases). CDR3 size: 15 residues. Trimming stripped 0 bases from V and 4 bases from J, with 12 bases between. The germline gives CDR1 SGHTA, CDR2 FQGNSA. The CDR3 sequence is CASSLATDRTYGYTF. CDR3 nucleotide sequence: TGTGCCAGCAGCTTAGCGACTGACAGAACCTATGGCTACACCTTC.

This clonotype has a count of ten or more. The V and J genes are TRBV7-9 and TRBJ1-4; D unresolved. Trimming stripped 6 bases from V and 0 bases from J, with 8 bases between. The length of the CDR3 is 14 residues. The germline V gene encodes CDR1 SEHNR and CDR2 FQNEAQ (reference sequence). The CDR3 nucleotides are TGTGCCAGCAGTCCACTCGCAACTAATGAAAAACTGTTTTTT. It translates to CASSPLATNEKLFF.

This rearrangement joins TRBV4-3 to TRBJ2-1, with TRBD2 identical over 7 bases. The J segment lost 5 bases and the V segment lost 1 base, leaving 11 bases of the junction unmatched. Germline V lookup: CDR1 LGHNA, CDR2 YSLEER. CDR3 size: 17 residues. The CDR3, as DNA: TGCGCCAGCAGCCAAGTCAACGCGGGGGAAACAAACAATGAGCAGTTCTTC. It encodes CASSQVNAGETNNEQFF.

The CDR3 region has the DNA TGTGCCGTTCCGATGGACAGTGCAACTAATGAAAAACTGTTTTTT. Protein sequence: CAVPMDSATNEKLFF. The chain combines TRBV2 with TRBJ1-4; TRBD1 might be the D (6 bases). Germline lookup yields CDR1 SNHLY and CDR2 FYNNEI. There are 15 residues in the CDR3. Trimming cost V 11 bases and J 0 bases, with 16 bases left between them.

The chain employs TRBV12-3 or TRBV12-4 and TRBJ1-2; TRBD1 agrees at 8 bases. Trimming at V came to 3 bases and at J to 6 bases, leaving 21 bases not matched to a gene. This CDR3 spans 19 amino acids. CDR3 residues: CASSFGFRTGSRSNDGYTF. In DNA form, the CDR3 reads TGTGCCAGCAGTTTCGGTTTTCGGACAGGGTCAAGGAGCAACGATGGCTACACCTTC.

The chain links TRBV2 to TRBJ2-3; TRBD2 is a possible D gene (6 bases). CDR1 SNHLY and CDR2 FYNNEI come from the germline V gene. The V and J ends lost 4 bases and 4 bases respectively, with 12 bases between them. The CDR3 is 14 amino acids. As DNA, the CDR3 is TGTGCCAGCAGTGGGGACTTCCCACCAGATACGCAGTATTTT. This codes for CASSGDFPPDTQYF.

The gene calls are TRBV7-2 and TRBJ2-1; 8 positions match TRBD2. Germline loops: CDR1 SGHTA, CDR2 FQGNSA. The CDR3 is 16 amino acids. V lost 1 base and J lost 1; bases outside the gene matches: 3. The CDR3 loop is CASSLGQRGSYNEQFF. CDR3 coding DNA: TGTGCCAGCAGCTTAGGCCAGCGGGGGTCCTACAATGAGCAGTTCTTC. Full variable domain (rest looked up from reference TRBV7-2 and TRBJ2-1): GAGVSQSPSNKVTEKGKDVELRCDPISGHTALYWYRQSLGQGLEFLIYFQGNSAPDKSGLPSDRFSAERTGGSVSTLTIQRTQQEDSAVYLCASSLGQRGSYNEQFFGPGTRLTVL.

The V and J genes are TRBV12-3 or TRBV12-4 and TRBJ2-7, with 9 positions matching TRBD1. Losses at the gene ends were 1 base for V and 4 bases for J; bases not matched to a gene: 5. This CDR3 has 15 amino acids. CDR3 DNA: TGTGCCAGCAGTTTAGAGGAGGACAGGGGATACGAGCAGTACTTC. This sequence encodes CASSLEEDRGYEQYF.

J is TRBJ1-2 and V is TRBV28, with TRBD1 identical over 9 bases. V gave up 2 bases and J gave up 0 bases; unmatched junction bases: 10. This CDR3 has 18 residues. Per the germline V gene, CDR1 is MDHEN and CDR2 is SYDVKM. The CDR3 reads CASSLQIPGQGPNYGYTF. Written as DNA, the CDR3 is TGTGCCAGCAGTTTACAAATACCGGGACAGGGTCCTAACTATGGCTACACCTTC.

The chain joins TRBV28 to TRBJ2-3, with 16 nucleotides matching TRBD2. This CDR3 has 15 residues. Germline CDR1 reads MDHEN; CDR2 reads SYDVKM. Losses at the gene ends were 10 bases for V and 0 bases for J; bases not matched to a gene: 1. Here the CDR3 reads CATGLAGGSTDTQYF. The CDR3 region has the DNA TGTGCCACGGGACTAGCGGGGGGGAGCACAGATACGCAGTATTTT.

J is TRBJ2-3 and V is TRBV7-2, with 11 bases identical to TRBD2. The CDR3 contains 17 residues. V shed 1 base, J shed 1 base, and the junction held 4 bases outside the gene matches. Germline lookup yields CDR1 SGHTA and CDR2 FQGNSA. CDR3 loop: CASSLVPLAGGTDTQYF. The CDR3 DNA sequence: TGTGCCAGCAGCTTAGTGCCACTAGCGGGGGGCACAGATACGCAGTATTTT.

This clonotype was seen more than once but under ten times. The chain combines TRBV6-5 with TRBJ1-1, with D maybe TRBD1 (5 bases). Germline CDR1 MNHEY, CDR2 SVGAGI. CDR3 length equals 14 residues. V lost 6 bases, J lost 1 base, and 12 bases lay in between. The CDR3 sequence is CASRGLGENTEAFF. The DNA of the CDR3 is TGTGCCAGCAGGGGATTGGGGGAGAACACTGAAGCTTTCTTT.